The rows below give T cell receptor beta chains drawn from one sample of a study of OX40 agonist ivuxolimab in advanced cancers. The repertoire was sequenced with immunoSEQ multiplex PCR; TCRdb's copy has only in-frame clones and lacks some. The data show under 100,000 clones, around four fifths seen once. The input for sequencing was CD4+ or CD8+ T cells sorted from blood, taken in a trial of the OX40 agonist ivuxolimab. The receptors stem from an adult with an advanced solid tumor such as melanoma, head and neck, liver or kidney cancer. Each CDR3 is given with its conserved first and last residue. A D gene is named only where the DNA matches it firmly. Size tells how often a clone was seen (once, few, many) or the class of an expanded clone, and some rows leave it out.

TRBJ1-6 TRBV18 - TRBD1 TGTGCCAGCTCAACGGCCGGGACAGGGGCTGGTTCACCCCTCCACTTT CASSTAGTGAGSPLHF
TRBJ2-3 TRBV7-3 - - TGTGCCAGCAGCCCTCAGGTGGGGTTCACAGATACGCAGTATTTT CASSPQVGFTDTQYF
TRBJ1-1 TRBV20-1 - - TGCAGTGCCCCCAGCGGGACAGAAGCTTTCTTT CSAPSGTEAFF
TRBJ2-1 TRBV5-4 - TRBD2 TGTGCCAGCAGCTTAGAGACTAGCGGGGGGGCCTACAATGAGCAGTTCTTC CASSLETSGGAYNEQFF
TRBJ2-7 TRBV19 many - TGTGCCAGTAGAGAACAGGGGGGGTCCTACGAGCAGTACTTC CASREQGGSYEQYF
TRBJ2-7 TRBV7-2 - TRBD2 TGTGCCAGCAGCAGCGGGGGTTCCTCCTACGAGCAGTACTTC CASSSGGSSYEQYF
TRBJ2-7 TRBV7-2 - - TGTGCCAGCAGCTTAGCAGGGGGGCAGTACGAGCAGTACTTC CASSLAGGQYEQYF
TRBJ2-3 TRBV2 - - TGTGCCAGCAGCCTGTCTGATACGCAGTATTTT CASSLSDTQYF
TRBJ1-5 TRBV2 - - TGTGCCAGCAGGGGCCTGCGGGACACCGGTCAGCCCCAGCATTTT CASRGLRDTGQPQHF
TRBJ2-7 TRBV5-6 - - TGTGCCAGCAGCCCTGGGGGGGGGCCCTCCTACGAGCAGTACTTC CASSPGGGPSYEQYF
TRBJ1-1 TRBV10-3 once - TGTGCCATCAGTGAGTCTGGGGCCAGGACTGAAGCTTTCTTT CAISESGARTEAFF
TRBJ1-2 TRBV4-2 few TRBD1 TGTGCCAGCAGCCAACGGACAGGGGTCGCCCACTATGGCTACACCTTC CASSQRTGVAHYGYTF
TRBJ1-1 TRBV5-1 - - TGCGCCAGCAGCTTGCAGGGAAACTCGAACACTGAAGCTTTCTTT CASSLQGNSNTEAFF
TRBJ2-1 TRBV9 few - TGTGCCAGCACCCCCCAGGGGGGTTCCTACAATGAGCAGTTCTTC CASTPQGGSYNEQFF
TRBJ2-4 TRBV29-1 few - TGCAGCGTTGGGCAGGGAGTCAAAAACATTCAGTACTTC CSVGQGVKNIQYF
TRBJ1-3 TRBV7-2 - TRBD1 TGTGCCAGCAGCTTAGGGACAGGGGGCAGTGGGTACACCATATATTTT CASSLGTGGSGYTIYF
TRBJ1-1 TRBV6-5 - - TGTGCCAGCAGTTACCGTGCAGGAGGCGCTGAAGCTTTCTTT CASSYRAGGAEAFF
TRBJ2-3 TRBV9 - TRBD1 TGTGCCAGCAGCGTAGAGGAAGGGGGCTTTGGTGATACGCAGTATTTT CASSVEEGGFGDTQYF
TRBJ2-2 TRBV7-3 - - TGTGCCAGCAGCTTAACCCTAGGGGGCGGGGAGCTGTTTTTT CASSLTLGGGELFF
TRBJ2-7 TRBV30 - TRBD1 TGTGCCTGGAGGACAGGGGCCTACGAGCAGTACTTC CAWRTGAYEQYF
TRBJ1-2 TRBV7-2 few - TGTGCCAGCAGCCCCGGATTTAACTATGGCTACACCTTC CASSPGFNYGYTF
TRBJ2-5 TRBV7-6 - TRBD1 TGTGCCAGCAGCACAAGGACAGGGGGCTTGGGAGAGACCCAGTACTTC CASSTRTGGLGETQYF
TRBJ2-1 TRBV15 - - TGTGCCACCAGCAGAGGATCGAGCGGCTTAGATGAGCAGTTCTTC CATSRGSSGLDEQFF
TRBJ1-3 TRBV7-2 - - TGTGCCAGCAGCTTAGTCCCGGGTTTCTCTGGAAACACCATATATTTT CASSLVPGFSGNTIYF
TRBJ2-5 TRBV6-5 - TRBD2 TGTGCCAGCGCCGGGGGGTACCAAGAGACCCAGTACTTC CASAGGYQETQYF
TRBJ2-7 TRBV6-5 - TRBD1 TGTGCCAGCAGTTATCGACAGGGGGTCTACGAGCAGTACTTC CASSYRQGVYEQYF